The present T cell receptor beta chain was sequenced within a study of cytomegalovirus exposure and HLA in healthy donors. Both 60 Vbeta primers and 13 Jbeta primers went into the PCR. Repertoires were generated with immunoSEQ multiplex PCR, while TCRdb's copy carries only in-frame clones and drops some. The sample has some 110,000 clones; 60% to 80% are singletons. A remark on this clone: Its antigen is as yet unknown.

This CDR3 spans 16 amino acids. Between the trimmed V and J ends, which lost 1 base and 1 base, there was a span of 12 bases. The germline CDR1 and CDR2 sequences are WNHNN and SYGVQD (reference sequence). Donors were nominally healthy when sampled, though unrecorded immune exposures were likely. Notes on the study in general: Exclusion applied to some V segments, including TRBV6-2 and TRBV6-3, as they were indistinguishable. Follow-up analysis later connected one missense variant in DCLRE1C with trimming of TCR beta V- and J-genes. Analysis was performed later, and it showed HLA-associated TCR beta chains to be more clonally expanded than equally common others.

The sequence was obtained from a man over 45 in good health and CMV-seropositive. The sequencing sample was made of PBMCs. The chain carries TRBV10-1 and TRBJ2-3; D may be TRBD2 (5 bases). The CDR3 sequence: CASSEWAPGGTDTQYF. In nucleotides, the CDR3 is TGCGCCAGCAGTGAGTGGGCACCCGGGGGCACAGATACGCAGTATTTT.